Here is one T cell receptor beta chain with its context. The antigen is not known. Running of the assay took place at deep level. Measured with immunoSEQ multiplex PCR; TCRdb has only the in-frame clones, and not every one. Of millions of clones listed, around 94% were seen once; the top ten hold over 0.12%. The entry originates in a study of shared clonotypes between healthy human individuals. In the study overall: A couple of women and three men aged 18 to 49 made up the donors. Findings and caveats of the study: When naive CD4 clonotypes were compared across a handful of donors, about 4.8% were shared.

Every contributor of samples was a Caucasian grown-up residing in Nashville, Tennessee. This sequence originates from a man aged 18 to 29 in good health. Material: naive CD4+ T cells sorted from blood. Subset meaning: CD45RA+ positively selected.

CDR3 sequence (DNA): TGTGCCAGCAGTTACGTAAGACAGGGACATTCACCCCTCCACTTT. It yields the protein CASSYVRQGHSPLHF. V usage is TRBV6-5 and J usage is TRBJ1-6, with TRBD1 matching 7 bases. Trimming cost V 2 bases and J 8 bases; bases outside gene matches: 6. Per the germline V gene, CDR1 is MNHEY and CDR2 is SVGAGI. CDR3 length equals 15 residues.